Listed below are T cell receptor beta chains from one sample, sequenced in a study of blood T cell repertoires in COVID-19. Produced via immunoSEQ multiplex PCR; TCRdb's table is partial and in-frame only. The top ten hold roughly 3.5% of the sample, which has approximately 90,000 clones, under 90% seen once. What was sequenced was peripheral blood. These receptors originate from a woman in her 70s with acute or convalescent COVID-19. Both conserved end residues are part of each CDR3. Fields, in order: clone size, J gene, V gene, D gene, CDR3 protein, CDR3 DNA. A D gene is named only where the DNA matches it firmly. The size entry is marked missing in some rows and otherwise reads once, few, many or a size class.

NA | TRBJ2-3 | TRBV19 | NA | CASSTYRDTGTDTQYF | TGTGCCAGTAGTACCTACCGGGACACAGGCACAGATACGCAGTATTTT
NA | TRBJ1-2 | TRBV30 | NA | CACNNQRSGAPRYTF | TGTGCCTGCAACAACCAAAGGAGCGGGGCTCCCCGCTACACCTTC
NA | TRBJ2-7 | TRBV4-1 | NA | CASSPSGGSRLSYEQYF | TGCGCCAGCAGCCCCAGCGGTGGGTCCAGACTTTCCTACGAGCAGTACTTC
NA | TRBJ2-1 | TRBV3-1/TRBV3-2 | TRBD1 | CASSPGQGPYNEQFF | TGTGCCAGCAGCCCTGGACAGGGACCCTACAATGAGCAGTTCTTC
NA | TRBJ2-7 | TRBV19 | NA | CATASGLAFGEQYF | TGTGCCACCGCGTCCGGGCTAGCCTTCGGCGAGCAGTACTTC
NA | TRBJ1-5 | TRBV6-5 | TRBD1 | CASSQNRGIQPQHF | TGTGCCAGCAGTCAAAACAGGGGTATTCAGCCCCAGCATTTT
once | TRBJ1-3 | TRBV6-5 | TRBD1 | CASSQTGVGNTIYF | TGTGCCAGCAGCCAGACAGGGGTTGGAAACACCATATATTTT
NA | TRBJ1-4 | TRBV28 | NA | CASSSQRDRRKLFF | TGTGCCAGCAGTTCACAGCGGGATCGGCGAAAACTGTTTTTT
few | TRBJ1-4 | TRBV10-1 | TRBD1 | CASKGGRAGEKLFF | TGCGCCAGCAAAGGGGGCAGGGCCGGCGAAAAACTGTTTTTT
NA | TRBJ2-3 | TRBV7-9 | TRBD2 | CASSPRGVSTDTQYF | TGTGCCAGCAGCCCACGGGGGGTCAGCACAGATACGCAGTATTTT
NA | TRBJ1-1 | TRBV19 | NA | CASSMGSSNTEAFF | TGTGCCAGTAGTATGGGGAGCTCGAACACTGAAGCTTTCTTT
NA | TRBJ1-5 | TRBV4-1 | NA | CASSQEVGTREQPQHF | TGCGCCAGCAGCCAAGAGGTCGGGACAAGAGAGCAGCCCCAGCATTTT
NA | TRBJ2-3 | TRBV6-4 | TRBD1 | CASSESGQGPQYF | TGTGCCAGCAGTGAAAGCGGACAGGGACCGCAGTATTTT
NA | TRBJ1-6 | TRBV19 | NA | CASSIVRGINSPLHF | TGTGCCAGTAGTATTGTCCGAGGGATTAATTCACCCCTCCACTTT
NA | TRBJ1-5 | TRBV15 | NA | CATSRDRGGLNQPQHF | TGTGCCACCAGCAGAGATCGGGGGGGGCTCAATCAGCCCCAGCATTTT
NA | TRBJ1-5 | TRBV7-9 | NA | CASSSTGVLQPQHF | TGTGCCAGCAGCTCCACCGGGGTTCTTCAGCCCCAGCATTTT
NA | TRBJ2-4 | TRBV7-9 | NA | CASSSEGAKNIQYF | TGTGCCAGCAGCTCCGAGGGAGCCAAAAACATTCAGTACTTC
NA | TRBJ2-5 | TRBV7-2 | NA | CASQSGSQETQYF | TGTGCCAGCCAATCAGGATCCCAAGAGACCCAGTACTTC
NA | TRBJ2-1 | TRBV30 | TRBD2 | CAWSVSLAGANEQFF | TGTGCCTGGAGTGTTTCCCTAGCGGGAGCCAATGAGCAGTTCTTC
NA | TRBJ1-5 | TRBV18 | NA | CASSPYRDNQPQHF | TGTGCCAGCTCACCATACAGGGATAATCAGCCCCAGCATTTT
NA | TRBJ1-6 | TRBV6-5 | NA | CASSQGGFNSPLHF | TGTGCCAGCAGTCAGGGTGGGTTTAATTCACCCCTCCACTTT
NA | TRBJ2-7 | TRBV18 | TRBD1 | CASSPGTDYEQYF | TGTGCCAGCTCACCTGGGACAGATTACGAGCAGTACTTC
NA | TRBJ1-4 | TRBV30 | NA | CAWSSPEKLFF | TGTGCCTGGTCCTCCCCTGAAAAACTGTTTTTT
NA | TRBJ2-7 | TRBV24-1 | NA | CATSDFAGGISEQYF | TGTGCCACCAGTGATTTCGCAGGAGGGATCTCCGAGCAGTACTTC
NA | TRBJ2-7 | TRBV19 | NA | CASSMMAGSRHEQYF | TGTGCCAGTAGTATGATGGCGGGATCGAGGCACGAGCAGTACTTC
once | TRBJ1-1 | TRBV7-9 | NA | CASSLEGQMNTEAFF | TGTGCCAGCAGCTTAGAAGGACAGATGAACACTGAAGCTTTCTTT
NA | TRBJ1-2 | TRBV28 | TRBD1 | CASSFIGGPNYGYTF | TGTGCCAGCAGTTTTATAGGGGGCCCTAACTATGGCTACACCTTC
NA | TRBJ2-5 | TRBV5-1 | NA | CASSLESGRETQYF | TGCGCCAGCAGCTTGGAGTCAGGCCGGGAGACCCAGTACTTC
NA | TRBJ2-7 | TRBV7-9 | TRBD2 | CASSARTSAQGEQYF | TGTGCCAGCAGCGCCCGGACTAGCGCGCAGGGAGAGCAGTACTTC
NA | TRBJ2-5 | TRBV18 | TRBD1 | CASSPNPGQNRETQYF | TGTGCCAGCTCACCGAACCCGGGACAGAATAGAGAGACCCAGTACTTC
NA | TRBJ1-5 | TRBV5-1 | NA | CASAVDQEQPQHF | TGCGCCAGCGCGGTCGACCAAGAACAGCCCCAGCATTTT
NA | TRBJ1-3 | TRBV12-3/TRBV12-4 | NA | CASSSGNTIYF | TGTGCCAGCAGTTCAGGAAACACCATATATTTT
NA | TRBJ1-2 | TRBV2 | NA | CASSFSGELGYGYTF | TGTGCCAGCAGCTTCTCGGGGGAGCTAGGCTATGGCTACACCTTC
NA | TRBJ2-5 | TRBV2 | TRBD2 | CASSEPGRGETQYF | TGTGCCAGCAGTGAACCCGGGCGGGGGGAGACCCAGTACTTC
NA | TRBJ2-7 | TRBV5-4 | NA | CASSFGGVDEQYF | TGTGCCAGCAGCTTCGGAGGGGTGGACGAGCAGTACTTC
NA | TRBJ1-2 | TRBV5-1 | NA | CASSLAGTQGYTF | TGCGCCAGCAGCTTGGCCGGGACTCAAGGCTACACCTTC
NA | TRBJ1-2 | TRBV28 | NA | CASSLSGDGYTF | TGTGCCAGCAGTTTATCGGGGGATGGCTACACCTTC
NA | TRBJ1-2 | TRBV21-1 | NA | CASSHRSRGWGYGYTF | TGTGCCAGCAGCCATAGGTCCAGGGGTTGGGGCTATGGCTACACCTTC
NA | TRBJ1-1 | TRBV5-6 | TRBD1 | CASSFRTGVNTEAFF | TGTGCCAGCAGCTTCAGGACAGGGGTGAACACTGAAGCTTTCTTT
NA | TRBJ1-5 | TRBV21-1 | NA | CASRVRHGLYSNQPQHF | TGTGCCAGCAGAGTACGACATGGGCTGTATAGCAATCAGCCCCAGCATTTT
NA | TRBJ1-2 | TRBV15 | TRBD1 | CATSNNRLPGQNYGYTF | TGTGCCACCAGCAACAACCGTCTACCGGGACAGAACTATGGCTACACCTTC
NA | TRBJ2-3 | TRBV10-3 | TRBD2 | CAISLSGGADTQYF | TGTGCCATCAGCCTAAGCGGGGGCGCAGATACGCAGTATTTT
NA | TRBJ1-6 | TRBV5-1 | TRBD1 | CASSPGTGPQSSPLHF | TGCGCCAGCAGCCCCGGGACAGGGCCTCAGAGTTCACCCCTCCACTTT
few | TRBJ2-1 | TRBV27 | TRBD2 | CASSPRTSGSNEQFF | TGTGCCAGCAGTCCGAGGACTAGCGGGTCCAATGAGCAGTTCTTC
NA | TRBJ1-2 | TRBV28 | NA | CASSPGQRHLNYGYTF | TGTGCCAGCAGCCCGGGACAACGGCACCTAAACTATGGCTACACCTTC
few | TRBJ1-4 | TRBV19 | TRBD1 | CASSRAGTGNEKLFF | TGTGCCAGTAGTAGAGCCGGGACAGGGAATGAAAAACTGTTTTTT
NA | TRBJ1-3 | TRBV5-5 | NA | CASSLDPRGYMSSGNTIYF | TGTGCCAGCAGCTTGGACCCCAGGGGCTACATGAGCTCTGGAAACACCATATATTTT
NA | TRBJ2-3 | TRBV7-6 | NA | CASSFNAGAPTDTQYF | TGTGCCAGCAGCTTTAACGCGGGGGCCCCCACAGATACGCAGTATTTT
NA | TRBJ2-3 | TRBV3-1/TRBV3-2 | TRBD2 | CASSLPSGGRTDTQYF | TGTGCCAGCAGCCTTCCTAGCGGGGGGCGCACAGATACGCAGTATTTT
NA | TRBJ1-1 | TRBV28 | NA | CASSLGGRVEAFF | TGTGCCAGCAGTTTGGGGGGGAGGGTAGAAGCTTTCTTT
NA | TRBJ1-2 | TRBV5-5 | NA | CASSLQGKGYTF | TGTGCCAGCAGCTTACAGGGAAAGGGCTACACCTTC
NA | TRBJ2-1 | TRBV4-2 | TRBD2 | CASSRRLAGRNEQFF | TGTGCCAGCAGCCGTCGGTTAGCGGGAAGGAATGAGCAGTTCTTC
NA | TRBJ2-3 | TRBV5-1 | NA | CASSPPLASSTDTQYF | TGCGCCAGCAGCCCACCTCTAGCCAGTAGCACAGATACGCAGTATTTT
NA | TRBJ1-2 | TRBV28 | TRBD1 | CASHTGTALYGYTF | TGTGCCAGCCATACTGGGACAGCACTATATGGCTACACCTTC
NA | TRBJ1-1 | TRBV5-1 | NA | CASSPGLLNTEAFF | TGCGCCAGCAGCCCGGGACTTTTGAACACTGAAGCTTTCTTT
once | TRBJ2-3 | TRBV4-2 | NA | CASSRRTVGDTQYF | TGTGCCAGCAGCCGTCGGACAGTGGGAGATACGCAGTATTTT
NA | TRBJ2-1 | TRBV18 | TRBD1 | CASSPQQGRNEQFF | TGTGCCAGCTCACCACAACAGGGGCGCAATGAGCAGTTCTTC
NA | TRBJ1-1 | TRBV29-1 | NA | CSVDGGANTEAFF | TGCAGCGTTGACGGCGGGGCTAACACTGAAGCTTTCTTT
NA | TRBJ1-5 | TRBV5-1 | TRBD1 | CASSLEGAGQPQHF | TGCGCCAGCAGCTTGGAGGGGGCAGGACAGCCCCAGCATTTT